This T cell receptor (beta chain) appears in the sequencing data of a study of blood T cell repertoires in COVID-19. This clone has just a few counts. Some clones are missing from TCRdb's copy, which holds only in-frame ones; the method was immunoSEQ multiplex PCR. The data hold around 46,000 clones, with more than 75% observed a single time. The CDR3 is 13 residues long. Trimming pared 5 bases from V and 1 base from J, leaving 8 bases between. Per the germline V gene, CDR1 is SNHLY and CDR2 is FYNNEI. The material sequenced was peripheral blood. V and J are TRBV2 and TRBJ1-1, with a tentative D call TRBD1 (6 bases). The receptor's source is a human donor in a cohort sampled during active COVID-19. The CDR3 nucleotides are TGTGCCAGCAGTCTACAGGGGAACACTGAAGCTTTCTTT. Translating gives CASSLQGNTEAFF.